One and the same sample provided the 15 T cell receptor beta chains below, sequenced in a study of T cell responses to AZD1222 COVID-19 vaccine. Measured with immunoSEQ multiplex PCR; TCRdb has only the in-frame clones, and not every one. This table has about 120,000 clones, around 83% appearing once. The sequencing here drew on peripheral blood, taken 28 days after the second AZD1222 dose. The receptors were gathered from an adult who received the AZD1222 COVID-19 vaccine.

The chain carries TRBV7-2 and TRBJ2-5; D is possibly TRBD2 (6 bases). Deletions cut 4 bases from V and 6 bases from J, with 15 bases between. The CDR3 covers 14 residues. In germline, CDR1 is SGHTA, CDR2 FQGNSA. CDR3 amino acids: CASSSSRGKKTQYF. DNA of the CDR3: TGTGCCAGCAGCTCCTCCCGGGGGAAGAAGACCCAGTACTTC. Drawing the rest from reference TRBV7-2 and TRBJ2-5, the complete variable domain is GAGVSQSPSNKVTEKGKDVELRCDPISGHTALYWYRQSLGQGLEFLIYFQGNSAPDKSGLPSDRFSAERTGGSVSTLTIQRTQQEDSAVYLCASSSSRGKKTQYFGPGTRLLVL.

There are a few counts of this clone. The rearrangement links TRBV28 to TRBJ1-2, with D tentatively TRBD1 (6 bases). This CDR3 comprises 13 residues. Trimming stripped 3 bases from V and 8 bases from J, with 13 bases between. Germline V gives CDR1 MDHEN, CDR2 SYDVKM. This CDR3 is CASSFSRGLGYTF. The CDR3, as DNA: TGTGCCAGCAGTTTTTCCAGGGGTCTGGGCTACACCTTC.

The chain has TRBV7-9 and TRBJ2-2, with unresolved D. CDR1 and CDR2 (germline): SEHNR, FQNEAQ (reference sequence). This CDR3 has 9 residues. The V and J ends lost 5 bases and 13 bases respectively, with 5 bases between them. CDR3 coding DNA: TGTGCCAGCAGCCCCGCGCTGTTTTTT. This translates into CASSPALFF.

This chain uses TRBV18 with TRBJ2-1; 8 bases map to TRBD1. The J segment lost 3 bases and the V segment lost 7 bases, leaving 2 bases of the junction unmatched. CDR3 length: 13 residues. Germline V gene sequence: CDR1 KGHSH, CDR2 LQKENI. CDR3 protein: CASLQGVYNEQFF. Here the CDR3 DNA reads TGTGCCAGCTTACAGGGGGTCTACAATGAGCAGTTCTTC.

The chain carries TRBV19 and TRBJ2-2; a possible D gene is TRBD1 (5 bases). The CDR3 sequence is 14 residues long. V lost 7 bases and J 4 bases, leaving 13 bases between the germline ends. Germline CDR1 is LNHDA and CDR2 is SQIVND (reference sequence). The CDR3 region is CASNKGVRTGELFF. As DNA, the CDR3 is TGTGCCAGTAACAAAGGGGTGCGCACCGGGGAGCTGTTTTTT.

The chain uses TRBV11-2 and TRBJ2-3; TRBD1 agrees at 9 bases. Germline CDR1 is SGHAT and CDR2 is FQNNGV. The CDR3 runs 17 residues. The V and J ends lost 1 base and 6 bases, in that order; junction bases with no gene match: 11. The CDR3 spells CASSLGVDGTGLDTQYF. For the CDR3, the DNA is TGTGCCAGCAGCTTAGGGGTTGACGGGACAGGGTTGGATACGCAGTATTTT.

The V gene is TRBV20-1, the J gene TRBJ1-1; the D gene is possibly TRBD1 (5 bases). Germline assignment: CDR1 DFQATT and CDR2 SNEGSKA (reference sequence). The CDR3 extends over 11 amino acids. V dropped 3 bases and J dropped 5 bases, with 7 bases sitting between them. CDR3 coding DNA: TGCAGTGCTAGTCCAGGGACTGAAGCTTTCTTT. Its translation is CSASPGTEAFF.

The V gene is TRBV4-3, the J gene TRBJ1-6; 7 nucleotides match TRBD1. This CDR3 contains 15 residues. The V gene end was trimmed by 0 bases and the J gene end by 6 bases; junction bases not matched to a gene: 2. Germline loops: CDR1 LGHNA, CDR2 YSLEER. The CDR3: CASSQETGSNSPLHF. In nucleotides, the CDR3 is TGCGCCAGCAGCCAAGAGACAGGGAGTAATTCACCCCTCCACTTT.

V is TRBV11-3 and J is TRBJ2-1; unclear D gene. Trimming removed 6 bases at V and 3 bases at J, with 15 bases between. This CDR3 region has 15 residues. CDR1 and CDR2 (germline): SGHNT, YENEEA. CDR3 sequence: CASRNSYLVYNEQFF. CDR3 bases: TGTGCCAGCAGAAATAGCTACCTGGTCTACAATGAGCAGTTCTTC. Based on the CDR3 plus reference TRBV11-3 and TRBJ2-1, the full variable domain is EAGVVQSPRYKIIEKKQPVAFWCNPISGHNTLYWYLQNLGQGPELLIRYENEEAVDDSQLPKDRFSAERLKGVDSTLKIQPAELGDSAVYLCASRNSYLVYNEQFFGPGTRLTVL.

The chain has TRBV28 and TRBJ1-2; perhaps TRBD1 as D (5 bases). The V end was cut by 7 bases, the J end by 1 base, with 13 bases between. The CDR3 is 14 residues long. Germline loops: CDR1 MDHEN, CDR2 SYDVKM. The CDR3: CASTGHRVNYGYTF. The CDR3 DNA is TGTGCCAGCACCGGACACCGGGTTAACTATGGCTACACCTTC.

The chain employs TRBV6-5 and TRBJ1-5; possible D gene TRBD1, 5 bases. V was cut by 3 bases and J by 2 bases, with 11 bases left in between. The CDR3 runs 15 residues. Germline lookup yields CDR1 MNHEY and CDR2 SVGAGI. In nucleotides, the CDR3 is TGTGCCAGCAGTTATCAGGGAGGGGGCAATCAGCCCCAGCATTTT. Its translation: CASSYQGGGNQPQHF.

Only a few counts were recorded for this clone. V gene TRBV27 combines with J gene TRBJ2-4, with a possible D match to TRBD1 (6 bases). Germline loops: CDR1 MNHEY, CDR2 SMNVEV (reference sequence). The V gene lost 2 bases and the J gene lost 9 bases, with 11 bases spanning the gap. The CDR3 sequence is 13 residues long. The CDR3: CASSLTGLGIQYF. In nucleotides, the CDR3 is TGTGCCAGCAGTTTAACAGGGCTGGGCATTCAGTACTTC.

The J gene is TRBJ1-5, the V gene TRBV7-3; D call uncertain. The CDR3 runs to 15 residues. Germline lookup yields CDR1 SGHTA and CDR2 FQGTGA. V dropped 5 bases and J dropped 0 bases, with 11 bases sitting between them. CDR3 sequence (DNA): TGTGCCAGCAGCCCCCCACCCGTTAGCAATCAGCCCCAGCATTTT. Encoded protein: CASSPPPVSNQPQHF.

The CDR3 loop reads CASSQEVPGENIQYF. The CDR3 bases are TGCGCCAGCAGCCAAGAAGTGCCAGGAGAAAACATTCAGTACTTC. The chain joins TRBV4-1 to TRBJ2-4, with D uncertain. Germline V gives CDR1 MGHRA, CDR2 YSYEKL. The CDR3 is made up of 15 amino acids. V lost 0 bases and J 5 bases, leaving 11 bases between the germline ends.

This clone is a singleton in its sample. V is TRBV2 and J is TRBJ2-7; possible D gene TRBD2, 6 bases. The V end lost 5 bases, the J end lost 9 bases, and 14 bases lay between the germline ends. From germline, CDR1 is SNHLY and CDR2 FYNNEI. The CDR3 is 12 residues long. CDR3: CASSQSPGLQYF. The CDR3 DNA sequence: TGTGCCAGCAGTCAGTCTCCGGGACTGCAGTACTTC.